The T cell receptor beta chain described here comes from a study of T cells after yellow fever vaccination (dated 2019 in TCRdb). Study-level background: The SMART-Seq v4 Ultra Low Input RNA kit was used to prepare libraries from fractions with low cell numbers. To track T-cell clones before and after primary and booster YFV17D yellow fever vaccination, bulk TCR alpha and beta repertoires were sequenced longitudinally. The cohort comprised two healthy male donors, one aged 18 to 29 and one aged 30 to 39 years. Blood samples were taken at several timepoints before and after primary and secondary immunization, and bulk PBMC replicates and cell subsets were isolated. Overall study results and their limits: Most clones expanded after primary vaccination were re-detected after the booster (approximately 95% of CD4 and around 88% of CD8), suggesting broad memory maintenance. Compared with the primary T-cell response, the secondary T-cell response was weaker but faster, peaking on day 5 rather than day 15. Only a couple of donors were included in the study, so the extent to which the findings can be generalized is limited. A small fraction of clonotypes showed up in both the CD4 and CD8 compartments, probably as a result of convergent recombination. Computational filtering was required because FACS-sorted repertoires could contain abundant contaminating clonotypes from the bulk population.

The run used an Illumina NovaSeq 6000. TCR cDNA was synthesized by 5'RACE template switching, through which a universal primer site and unique molecular identifiers were introduced. Priming of cDNA synthesis was performed from both the TCR alpha and TCR beta constant segments. Libraries were amplified in two PCR steps, with sample barcodes and sequencing adapters added in the second step. Libraries were sequenced on Illumina HiSeq 2500 (2x100 bp) or NovaSeq (2x150 bp). The published analysis was carried out like this. MIGEC handled demultiplexing of reads and collapsing into UMI consensus sequences, while MiXCR performed V(D)J alignment. Using edgeR on replicate PBMC samples, clonotypes were called vaccine-responding if FDR was below 0.01 and the log2 fold change was above 5 up to day 15. Each bulk clonotype was labeled CD4 or CD8 based on which sequenced repertoire, CD4 or CD8, contained the clonotype at higher abundance. TCRdb cleaned the public reads at Q25 with fastp, built clones with MiXCR and kept in-frame beta chains. Identical CDR3 protein sequences are pooled into one entry, listed with their most common genes and DNA. The authors' filters were not applied to this entry. This sample comprises over 250,000 distinct CDR3 sequences, 5.2% of them detected only once. Under 3.5% of the sample is held by the ten biggest clonotypes.

With respect to this clonotype: The antigen this receptor binds is unknown. The input lacks base qualities; no much larger clone sits a single base away.

From cysteine to phenylalanine, the CDR3 is 13 amino acids long. Only the CDR3 part of the read is kept: 39 bases, read in frame from the first base. From a lookup of the germline V gene (reference sequence), CDR1 and CDR2 are DFQATT and SNEGSKA. At the junction V is shortened by 2 bases and J by 11 bases, with 16 bases in between. The treatment or condition label on this specimen signifies: live attenuated yellow fever vaccine strain. PBMCs were isolated from peripheral blood using a standard Ficoll-Paque protocol. CD4 and CD8 T-cell fractions were isolated with Dynabeads CD4 and CD8 positive selection kits. TriZol was used to extract RNA from bulk PBMCs, from CD4 and CD8 fractions, and from dextramer-positive and dextramer-negative fractions.

Sequenced material: CD4+ T cells sorted from PBMCs, taken on the day of the yellow fever booster vaccination. The source is a man aged 18 to 35 who received the YFV17D yellow fever vaccine. This sequence uses TRBV20-1 and TRBJ1-5; perhaps TRBD1 is the D gene, with 6 bases matching. The CDR3 region has the sequence CSARSRQVLSQHF. DNA sequence: TGCAGTGCTAGATCGAGACAGGTTCTGTCCCAGCATTTT.